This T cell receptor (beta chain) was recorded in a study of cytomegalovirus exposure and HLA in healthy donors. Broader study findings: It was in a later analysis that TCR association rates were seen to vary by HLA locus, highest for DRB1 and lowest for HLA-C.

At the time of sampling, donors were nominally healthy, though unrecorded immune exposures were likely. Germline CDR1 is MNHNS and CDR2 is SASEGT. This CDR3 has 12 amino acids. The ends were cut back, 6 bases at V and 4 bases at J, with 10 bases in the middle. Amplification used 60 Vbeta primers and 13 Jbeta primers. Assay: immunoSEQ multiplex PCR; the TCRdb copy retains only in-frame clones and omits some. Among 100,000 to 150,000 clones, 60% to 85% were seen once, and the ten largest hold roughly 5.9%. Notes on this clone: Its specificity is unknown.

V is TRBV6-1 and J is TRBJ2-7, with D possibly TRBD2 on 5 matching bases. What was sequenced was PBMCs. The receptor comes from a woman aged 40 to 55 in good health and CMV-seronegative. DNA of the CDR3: TGTGCCAGCAGGACTCCGGGGTACGAGCAGTACTTC. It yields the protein CASRTPGYEQYF.